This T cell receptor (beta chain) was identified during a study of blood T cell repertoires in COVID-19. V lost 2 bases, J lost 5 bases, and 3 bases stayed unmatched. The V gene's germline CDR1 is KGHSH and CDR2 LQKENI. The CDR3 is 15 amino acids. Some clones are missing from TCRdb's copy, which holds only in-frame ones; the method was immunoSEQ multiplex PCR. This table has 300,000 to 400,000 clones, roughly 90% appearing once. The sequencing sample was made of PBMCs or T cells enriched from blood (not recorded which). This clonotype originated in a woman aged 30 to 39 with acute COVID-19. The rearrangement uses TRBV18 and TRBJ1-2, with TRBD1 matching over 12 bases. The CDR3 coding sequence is TGTGCCAGCTCACCATGGGGACAGGGGGCATATGGCTACACCTTC. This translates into CASSPWGQGAYGYTF.